This T cell receptor beta chain was found in a study of tumor-infiltrating lymphocytes in primary liver carcinoma. CDR1 SGHRS and CDR2 YFSETQ come from the germline V gene. The CDR3 contains 17 residues. Investigators took RNA and DNA out together from 20-30 mg of unsorted bulk tissue. More than 85% viable tumor cells made up every tumor sample. Starting material of 500 to 600 ng total RNA yielded TCR beta cDNA via a constant-region primer. For TCR beta, libraries were produced by three nested multiplex PCR rounds using slightly modified ARM-PCR. TRBV1-TRBV30 forward primers and a C-beta reverse primer were used in the first two PCR rounds, which each ran for around 11 cycles. A single record per CDR3 protein comes from TCRdb applying MiXCR to the multiplex PCR reads. The data show 150,000 to 200,000 distinct CDR3 sequences, approximately 80% seen once. A word on this clonotype: At one end the junction does not follow the germline gene, possibly because of a read error.

The chain is built from TRBV5-1 and TRBJ1-1, with 8 bases matching TRBD1. This clonotype originated in a man aged 35 to 55 with primary liver carcinoma and hepatitis B virus infection. The sample comprised tumor tissue from primary liver carcinoma. The CDR3 loop reads CANSHRGTGTLNTEAFF. The DNA of the CDR3 is TGCGCCAACAGCCATCGGGGGACAGGAACACTGAACACTGAAGCTTTCTTT.